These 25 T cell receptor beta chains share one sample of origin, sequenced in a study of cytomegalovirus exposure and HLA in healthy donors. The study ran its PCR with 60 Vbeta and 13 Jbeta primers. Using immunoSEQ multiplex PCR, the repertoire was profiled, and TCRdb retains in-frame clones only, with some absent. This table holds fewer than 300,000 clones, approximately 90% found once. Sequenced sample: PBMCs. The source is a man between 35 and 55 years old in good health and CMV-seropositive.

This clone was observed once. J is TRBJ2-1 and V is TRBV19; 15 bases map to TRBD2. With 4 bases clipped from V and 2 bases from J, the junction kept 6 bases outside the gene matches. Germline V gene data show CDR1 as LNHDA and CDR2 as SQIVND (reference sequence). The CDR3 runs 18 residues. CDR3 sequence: CASSTEGLAGGAYNEQFF. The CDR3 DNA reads TGTGCCAGTAGTACCGAGGGACTAGCGGGAGGAGCCTACAATGAGCAGTTCTTC.

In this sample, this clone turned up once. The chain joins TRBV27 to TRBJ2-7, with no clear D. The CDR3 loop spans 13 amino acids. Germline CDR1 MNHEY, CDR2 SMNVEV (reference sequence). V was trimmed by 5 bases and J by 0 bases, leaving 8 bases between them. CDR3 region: CASSQATSYEQYF. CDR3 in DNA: TGTGCCAGCAGTCAGGCCACCTCCTACGAGCAGTACTTC.

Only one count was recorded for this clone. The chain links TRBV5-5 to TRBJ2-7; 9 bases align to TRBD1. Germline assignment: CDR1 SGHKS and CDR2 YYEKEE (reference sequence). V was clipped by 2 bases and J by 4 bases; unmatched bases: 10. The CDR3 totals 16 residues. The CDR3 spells CASSFDSGTGLYEQYF. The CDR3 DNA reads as TGTGCCAGCAGCTTCGACTCCGGGACAGGGCTTTACGAGCAGTACTTC.

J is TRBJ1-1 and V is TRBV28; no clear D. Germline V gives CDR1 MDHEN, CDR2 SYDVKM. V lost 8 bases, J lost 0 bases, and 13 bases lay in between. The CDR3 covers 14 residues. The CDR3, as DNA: TGTGCCAGCCCCCCGGCAGGTATGAACACTGAAGCTTTCTTT. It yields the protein CASPPAGMNTEAFF.

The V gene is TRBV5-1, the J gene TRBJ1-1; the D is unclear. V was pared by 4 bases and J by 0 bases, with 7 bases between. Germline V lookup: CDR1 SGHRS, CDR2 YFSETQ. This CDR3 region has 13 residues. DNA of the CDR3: TGCGCCAGCAGCCCCGGTCTGAACACTGAAGCTTTCTTT. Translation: CASSPGLNTEAFF.

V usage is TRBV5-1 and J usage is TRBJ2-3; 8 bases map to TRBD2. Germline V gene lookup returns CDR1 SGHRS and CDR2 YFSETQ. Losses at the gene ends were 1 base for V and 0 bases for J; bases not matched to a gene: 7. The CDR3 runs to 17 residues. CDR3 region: CASSLSLAGASTDTQYF. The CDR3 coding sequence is TGCGCCAGCAGCTTGTCTCTAGCGGGTGCTAGCACAGATACGCAGTATTTT.

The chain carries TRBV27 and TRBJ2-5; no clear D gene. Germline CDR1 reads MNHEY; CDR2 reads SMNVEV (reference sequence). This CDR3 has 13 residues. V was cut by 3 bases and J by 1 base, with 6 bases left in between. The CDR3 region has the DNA TGTGCCAGCAGTTTGAGCTTCCAAGAGACCCAGTACTTC. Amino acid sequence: CASSLSFQETQYF.

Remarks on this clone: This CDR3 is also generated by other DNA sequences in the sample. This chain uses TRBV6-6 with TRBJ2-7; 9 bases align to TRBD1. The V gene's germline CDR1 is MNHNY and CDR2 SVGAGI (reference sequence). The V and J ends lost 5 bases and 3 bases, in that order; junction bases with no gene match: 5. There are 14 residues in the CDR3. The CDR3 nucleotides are TGTGCCAGCAGTCCTCCGGGACAGGGCTACGAGCAGTACTTC. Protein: CASSPPGQGYEQYF.

The CDR3 sequence is CATSHRGEGRSGANVLTF. CDR3 sequence (DNA): TGTGCCACCAGCCATAGGGGGGAGGGACGCTCTGGGGCCAACGTCCTGACTTTC. This chain links TRBV15 with TRBJ2-6; possible D gene TRBD2, 7 bases. With 5 bases removed from V and 0 bases from J, the gap between germline ends came to 17 bases. CDR1 is LNHNV, CDR2 YYDKDF, per germline (reference sequence). This CDR3 contains 18 residues.

CDR3 coding DNA: TGTGCTAGTGGCCGAGGACAGGGCTATGGCTACACCTTC. It yields the protein CASGRGQGYGYTF. The chain uses TRBV12-5 and TRBJ1-2; TRBD1 agrees at 8 bases. CDR3 length: 13 residues. Trimming at V came to 6 bases and at J to 4 bases, leaving 4 bases not matched to a gene. The V gene's germline CDR1 is LGHNT and CDR2 FRNRAP.

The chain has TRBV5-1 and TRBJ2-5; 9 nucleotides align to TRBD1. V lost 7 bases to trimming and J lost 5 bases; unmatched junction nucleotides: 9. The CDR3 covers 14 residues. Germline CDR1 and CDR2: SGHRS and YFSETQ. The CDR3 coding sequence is TGCGCCAGCTGGCCTACAGGGGGCTGGGAGACCCAGTACTTC. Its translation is CASWPTGGWETQYF.

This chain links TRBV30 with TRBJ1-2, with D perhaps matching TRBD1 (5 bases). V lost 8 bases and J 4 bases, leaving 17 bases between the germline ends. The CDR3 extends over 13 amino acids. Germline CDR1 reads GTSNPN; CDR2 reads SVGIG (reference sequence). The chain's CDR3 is CAGGGGTVYGYTF. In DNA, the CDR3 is TGTGCCGGCGGCGGGGGGACGGTCTATGGCTACACCTTC.

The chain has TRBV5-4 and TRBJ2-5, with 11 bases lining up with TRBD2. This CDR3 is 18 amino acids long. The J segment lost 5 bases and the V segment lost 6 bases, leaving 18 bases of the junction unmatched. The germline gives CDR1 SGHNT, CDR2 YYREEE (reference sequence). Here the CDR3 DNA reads TGTGCCAGCACCTCAAGCTTGGTAGCGGGAGGGCCAGGGGAGACCCAGTACTTC. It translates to CASTSSLVAGGPGETQYF.

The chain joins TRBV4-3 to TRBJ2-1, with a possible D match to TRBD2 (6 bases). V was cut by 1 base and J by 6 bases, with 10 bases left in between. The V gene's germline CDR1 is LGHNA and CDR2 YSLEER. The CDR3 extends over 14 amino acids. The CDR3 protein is CASSQVVGGNEQFF. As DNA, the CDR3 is TGCGCCAGCAGCCAAGTAGTCGGGGGCAATGAGCAGTTCTTC.

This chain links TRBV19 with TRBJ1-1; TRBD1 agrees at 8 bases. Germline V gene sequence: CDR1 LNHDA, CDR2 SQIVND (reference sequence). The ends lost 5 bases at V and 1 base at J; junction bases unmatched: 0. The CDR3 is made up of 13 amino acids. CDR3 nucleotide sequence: TGTGCCAGTAGTCAGGGGGCGAACACTGAAGCTTTCTTT. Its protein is CASSQGANTEAFF.

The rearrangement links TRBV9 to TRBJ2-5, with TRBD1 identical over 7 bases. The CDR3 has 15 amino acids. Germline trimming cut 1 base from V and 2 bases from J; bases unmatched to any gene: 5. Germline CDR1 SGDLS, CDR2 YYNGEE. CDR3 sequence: CASSVSGDRQETQYF. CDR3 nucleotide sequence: TGTGCCAGCAGCGTATCAGGGGACAGACAAGAGACCCAGTACTTC.

The CDR3 DNA reads TGCAGCGTTTTTACAGGGAGCACAGATACGCAGTATTTT. Encoded protein: CSVFTGSTDTQYF. J is TRBJ2-3 and V is TRBV29-1; a possible D gene is TRBD1 (6 bases). Deletions cut 5 bases from V and 0 bases from J, with 9 bases between. From germline, CDR1 is SQVTM and CDR2 ANQGSEA. The CDR3 extends over 13 amino acids.

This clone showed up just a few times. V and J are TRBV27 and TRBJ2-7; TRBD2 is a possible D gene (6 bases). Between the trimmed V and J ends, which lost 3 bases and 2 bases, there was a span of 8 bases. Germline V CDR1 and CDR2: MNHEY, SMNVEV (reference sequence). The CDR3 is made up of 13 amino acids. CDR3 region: CASSLVAAYEQYF. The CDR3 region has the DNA TGTGCCAGCAGTTTGGTAGCGGCCTACGAGCAGTACTTC.

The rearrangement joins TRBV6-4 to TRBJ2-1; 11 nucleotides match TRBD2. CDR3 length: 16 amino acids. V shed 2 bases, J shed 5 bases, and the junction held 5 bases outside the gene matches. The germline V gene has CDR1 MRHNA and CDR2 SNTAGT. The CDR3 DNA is TGTGCCAGCAGTGACCTGGGACTAGCGGATAACAATGAGCAGTTCTTC. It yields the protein CASSDLGLADNNEQFF.

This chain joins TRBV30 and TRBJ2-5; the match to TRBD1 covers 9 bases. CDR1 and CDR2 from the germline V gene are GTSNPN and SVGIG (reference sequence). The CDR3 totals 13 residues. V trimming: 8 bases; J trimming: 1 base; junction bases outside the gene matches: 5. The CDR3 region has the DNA TGTGCCGTAAGGGACAGGGTCCAAGAGACCCAGTACTTC. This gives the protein CAVRDRVQETQYF.

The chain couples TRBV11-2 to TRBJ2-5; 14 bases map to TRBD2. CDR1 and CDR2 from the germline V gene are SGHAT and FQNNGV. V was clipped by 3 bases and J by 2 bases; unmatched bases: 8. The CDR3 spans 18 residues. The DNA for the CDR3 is TGTGCCAGCAGCTTCTCCGGACTAGCGGGAGGCTTACAAGAGACCCAGTACTTC. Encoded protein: CASSFSGLAGGLQETQYF.

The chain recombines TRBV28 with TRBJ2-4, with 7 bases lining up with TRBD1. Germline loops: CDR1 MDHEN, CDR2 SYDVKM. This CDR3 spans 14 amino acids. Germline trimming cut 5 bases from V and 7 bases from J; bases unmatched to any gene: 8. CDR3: CASSLQGWGNIQYF. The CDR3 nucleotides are TGTGCCAGCAGTCTACAGGGGTGGGGGAACATTCAGTACTTC.

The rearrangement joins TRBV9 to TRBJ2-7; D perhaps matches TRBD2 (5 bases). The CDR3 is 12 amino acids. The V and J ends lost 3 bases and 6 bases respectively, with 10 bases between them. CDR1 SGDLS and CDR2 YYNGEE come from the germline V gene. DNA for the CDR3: TGTGCCAGCAGCGGCCTAGCTAGCGAGCAGTACTTC. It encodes CASSGLASEQYF.

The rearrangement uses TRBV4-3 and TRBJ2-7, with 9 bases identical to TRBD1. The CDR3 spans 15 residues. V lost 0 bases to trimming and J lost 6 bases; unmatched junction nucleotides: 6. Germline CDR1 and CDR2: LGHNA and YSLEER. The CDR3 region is CASSQDPGTGSEQYF. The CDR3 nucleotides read TGCGCCAGCAGCCAAGACCCCGGGACAGGGAGCGAGCAGTACTTC.

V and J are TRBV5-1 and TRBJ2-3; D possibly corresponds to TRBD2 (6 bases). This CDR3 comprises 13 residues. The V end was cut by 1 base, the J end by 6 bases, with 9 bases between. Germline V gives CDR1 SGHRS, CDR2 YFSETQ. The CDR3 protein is CASSLTGEDTQYF. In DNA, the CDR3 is TGCGCCAGCAGCTTGACGGGAGAGGATACGCAGTATTTT.